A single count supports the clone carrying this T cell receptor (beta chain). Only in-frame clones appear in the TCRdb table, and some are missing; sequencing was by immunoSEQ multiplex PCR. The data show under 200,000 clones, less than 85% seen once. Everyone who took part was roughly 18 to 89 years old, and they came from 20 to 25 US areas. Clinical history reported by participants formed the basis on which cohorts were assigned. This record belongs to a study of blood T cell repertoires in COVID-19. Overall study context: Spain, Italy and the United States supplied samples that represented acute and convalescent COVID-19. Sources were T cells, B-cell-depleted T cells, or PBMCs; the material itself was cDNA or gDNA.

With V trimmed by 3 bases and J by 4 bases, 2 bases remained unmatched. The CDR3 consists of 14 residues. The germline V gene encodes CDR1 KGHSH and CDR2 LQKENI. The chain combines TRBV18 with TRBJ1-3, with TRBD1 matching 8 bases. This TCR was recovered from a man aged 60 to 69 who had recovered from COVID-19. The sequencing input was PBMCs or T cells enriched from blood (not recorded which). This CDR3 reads CASSPDREGNTIYF. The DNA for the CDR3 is TGTGCCAGCTCACCGGACAGGGAGGGAAACACCATATATTTT.